This is a list of T cell receptor beta chains from one sample in a study of radiotherapy plus CTLA-4 blockade in lung cancer. Libraries were prepared by immunoSEQ multiplex PCR; TCRdb keeps only in-frame clonotypes and omits some of them. The sample comprises more than 40,000 clones, 73% of which are singletons, and 3.5% rests with the top ten. The source material was peripheral blood, sampled from a patient treated with radiotherapy plus ipilimumab. The receptors were sampled from a human donor with non-small cell lung cancer who had a complete response to radiotherapy plus ipilimumab. Each CDR3 is given with its conserved first and last residue. The D gene is left open where the match is weak. Part of the rows lack a size; the others show once, few, many or a class for expanded clones.

CDR3 length,D gene,V gene,clone size,J gene,CDR3 DNA,CDR3 protein
13,-,TRBV5-1,-,TRBJ1-1,TGCGCCGGCAGTCGCAGGGGGAACACTGAAGCTTTCTTT,CAGSRRGNTEAFF
14,TRBD2,TRBV7-9,-,TRBJ2-1,TGTGCCAGCAGCTCTAGCGGTCGACACAATGAGCAGTTCTTC,CASSSSGRHNEQFF
15,TRBD1,TRBV28,-,TRBJ2-1,TGTGCCAGCAGGTCCGGGACAGGAGCCTACAATGAGCAGTTCTTC,CASRSGTGAYNEQFF
16,-,TRBV6-5,few,TRBJ1-6,TGTGCCAGCAGTTTCTCCGCGGACAGCGAAAATTCACCCCTCCACTTT,CASSFSADSENSPLHF
15,-,TRBV7-9,-,TRBJ1-2,TGTGCCAGCAGCTTACATGACAGGAATAACTATGGCTACACCTTC,CASSLHDRNNYGYTF
17,TRBD1,TRBV7-2,-,TRBJ1-2,TGTGCCAGCAGCTTAGCCCCAGGGACAGCGGTGGACTATGGCTACACCTTC,CASSLAPGTAVDYGYTF
15,TRBD1,TRBV10-2,-,TRBJ2-2,TGCGCCAGCAGGTCCGGGACAGAGAACACCGGGGAGCTGTTTTTT,CASRSGTENTGELFF
14,-,TRBV28,-,TRBJ1-4,TGTGCCAGCAGTTTGGCAGGGGCACGCGAAAAACTGTTTTTT,CASSLAGAREKLFF
17,TRBD1,TRBV4-2,few,TRBJ2-7,TGTGCCAGCAGCCAGTCCGGGACAGGGAATTCCCCCTACGAGCAGTACTTC,CASSQSGTGNSPYEQYF
17,-,TRBV9,-,TRBJ1-2,TGTGCCAGCAGCGTAGAGGATGGGGGGGCAGACGTATATGGCTACACCTTC,CASSVEDGGADVYGYTF
13,-,TRBV19,-,TRBJ1-1,TGTGCCAGTAGTCGAGAAGGACAGACCGGGGCTTTCTTT,CASSREGQTGAFF